These 13 T cell receptor beta chains originate from one sample sequenced in a study of CD8+CD57+ T cells in acquired aplastic anemia. Whoever was chosen for sequencing had shown CD8+CD57+ cell expansion by flow cytometry. Genomic DNA served as template for TCR beta VDJ and CDR3 profiling. TCRdb redid the calling of the reads with MiXCR, one entry per CDR3 protein. The sample shows 250,000 or so distinct CDR3 sequences, more than 45% of them seen only once. The sample taken for sequencing was sorted CD4+, CD8+, or CD8+CD57+ T cells (not recorded which) from PBMCs. The source of these receptors is a human donor with aplastic anemia.

This clonotype was counted once. The chain recombines TRBV15 with TRBJ1-2; D ambiguous. The germline CDR1 and CDR2 sequences are LNHNV and YYDKDF (reference sequence). Trimming cost V 5 bases and J 4 bases, with 14 bases left between them. This CDR3 region has 14 residues. CDR3 in DNA: TGTGCCACCAGCCCACCCCTTTGGGCCTATGGCTACACCTTC. Translated, it gives CATSPPLWAYGYTF.

There are a few counts of this clonotype. The chain combines TRBV6-1 with TRBJ2-5; weak D call: TRBD1 (5 bases). This CDR3 is 17 amino acids long. Trimming left V 2 bases short and J 1 base short, with 17 bases between. From germline, CDR1 is MNHNS and CDR2 SASEGT. CDR3 sequence (DNA): TGTGCCAGCAGTGAACCGGAGAACAGGAGATTCCAAGAGACCCAGTACTTC. Amino acid sequence: CASSEPENRRFQETQYF.

The J gene is TRBJ1-2, the V gene TRBV7-2; 9 nucleotides line up with TRBD1. V shed 6 bases and J 4 bases; nucleotides not matched to a gene: 6. The V gene's germline CDR1 is SGHTA and CDR2 FQGNSA. There are 14 residues in the CDR3. The CDR3 here is CASRPDRGSYGYTF. In DNA form, the CDR3 reads TGTGCCAGCAGACCGGACAGGGGATCCTATGGCTACACCTTC.

The J gene is TRBJ2-7, the V gene TRBV10-3, with 10 bases aligning to TRBD2. Looked up from germline, CDR1 is ENHRY and CDR2 is SYGVKD. This CDR3 spans 16 amino acids. V trimming: 6 bases; J trimming: 0 bases; junction bases outside the gene matches: 8. The chain's CDR3 is CAISVGSGRASYEQYF. The CDR3 DNA reads TGTGCCATCAGCGTGGGGAGCGGGAGGGCCTCCTACGAGCAGTACTTC.

This chain uses TRBV6-1 with TRBJ2-7, with a weak D call TRBD2 (5 bases). The CDR3 extends over 15 amino acids. With 3 bases removed from V and 6 bases from J, the gap between germline ends came to 18 bases. Germline V lookup: CDR1 MNHNS, CDR2 SASEGT. The chain's CDR3 is CASSDWRRSPSEQYF. The CDR3 DNA reads TGTGCCAGCAGTGATTGGAGGAGATCCCCTAGCGAGCAGTACTTC.

This clonotype was observed many times. CDR3 protein: CASSAGQIPEAFF. Here the CDR3 DNA reads TGTGCCAGCAGTGCGGGACAAATCCCTGAAGCTTTCTTT. This chain uses TRBV25-1 with TRBJ1-1, with D possibly being TRBD1 (6 bases). Looked up from germline, CDR1 is MGHDK and CDR2 is SYGVNS. V was trimmed by 4 bases and J by 6 bases, leaving 12 bases between them. The CDR3 covers 13 residues.

This clonotype has more than one count but fewer than ten. The genes are TRBV27 and TRBJ1-2; D not resolved. Germline values: CDR1 MNHEY, CDR2 SMNVEV (reference sequence). This CDR3 comprises 13 residues. Trimming stripped 5 bases from V and 6 bases from J, with 13 bases between. The CDR3 DNA is TGTGCCAGCAGTCCCGGGCGTTCAGATGGCTACACCTTC. Translating gives CASSPGRSDGYTF.

For the CDR3, the DNA is TGCAGCGTTGTCGTTCCCAACCGTAACTATGGCTACACCTTC. This translates into CSVVVPNRNYGYTF. The V and J genes are TRBV29-1 and TRBJ1-2; D is unclear. The CDR3 runs 14 residues. V gave up 4 bases and J gave up 1 base, with 13 bases separating them. CDR1 is SQVTM and CDR2 is ANQGSEA in the germline V gene.

This clonotype was seen repeatedly, ten times or more. The rearrangement links TRBV28 to TRBJ2-7; D is perhaps TRBD2 (6 bases). V lost 3 bases and J 4 bases, leaving 13 bases between the germline ends. Per germline, CDR1 MDHEN and CDR2 SYDVKM. CDR3 length equals 14 residues. CDR3 sequence reads: CASSFRRVQYEQYF. The CDR3 DNA reads as TGTGCCAGCAGTTTCAGGAGGGTCCAGTACGAGCAGTACTTC.

The chain employs TRBV19 and TRBJ1-1, with D unclear. CDR3 length: 14 amino acids. CDR1 is LNHDA and CDR2 is SQIVND in the germline V gene (reference sequence). The germline V and J ends were trimmed by 3 bases and 7 bases, with 15 bases remaining between them. CDR3: CASSIGSAGSEAFF. The CDR3 coding sequence is TGTGCCAGTAGTATCGGGTCAGCCGGGAGTGAAGCTTTCTTT.

This clonotype was found many times. This chain joins TRBV2 and TRBJ1-2; no firm D call. The V gene's germline CDR1 is SNHLY and CDR2 FYNNEI. The CDR3 sequence is 8 residues long. The chain's CDR3 is CANYGYTF. The CDR3 nucleotides read TGTGCTAACTATGGCTACACCTTC.

The sample holds many counts of this clonotype. V gene TRBV5-1 combines with J gene TRBJ1-3; no clear D gene. Trimming took off 0 bases at V and 3 bases at J, with 7 bases between the two ends. The CDR3 covers 14 residues. CDR1 SGHRS and CDR2 YFSETQ come from the germline V gene. CDR3 amino acids: CASSLDGFGNTIYF. DNA for the CDR3: TGCGCCAGCAGCTTGGATGGTTTTGGAAACACCATATATTTT.

This clonotype was recorded at least ten times. The V and J genes are TRBV3-1 and TRBJ2-6, with unresolved D. Germline CDR1 is LGHDT and CDR2 is YNNKEL (reference sequence). This CDR3 spans 14 amino acids. Trimming left V 3 bases short and J 0 bases short, with 3 bases between. CDR3 loop: CASSHISGANVLTF. In DNA, the CDR3 is TGTGCCAGCAGCCATATCTCTGGGGCCAACGTCCTGACTTTC.